The rows below give T cell receptor beta chains drawn from one sample of a study of shared clonotypes between healthy human individuals. Using immunoSEQ multiplex PCR, the repertoire was profiled, and TCRdb retains in-frame clones only, with some absent. The sample has 2 million to 2.5 million clones, approximately 94% seen once. The sequencing sample was made of naive CD4+ T cells sorted from blood. Receptors originate from a young man in good health. The CDR3 runs from the conserved cysteine through the conserved F or W. The D gene is left open where the match is weak. Clone size is stated in some rows and not others, as once, few, many or a class when expanded.

J gene | D gene | V gene | CDR3 length | clone size | CDR3 DNA | CDR3 protein
TRBJ1-2 | . | TRBV13 | 15 | . | TGTGCCAGCAGCTTACAGTACAGAGCTAACTATGGCTACACCTTC | CASSLQYRANYGYTF
TRBJ1-1 | . | TRBV10-2 | 14 | . | TGCGCCAGCAGTCTAACGGGCTCTAAAACTGAAGCTTTCTTT | CASSLTGSKTEAFF
TRBJ2-5 | . | TRBV6-5 | 14 | . | TGTGCCAGCAGTTATGGGGGACTGAGGGAGACCCAGTACTTC | CASSYGGLRETQYF
TRBJ1-5 | TRBD1 | TRBV2 | 16 | . | TGTGCCAGCAGTGAACGACCGGGACAGATCAATCAGCCCCAGCATTTT | CASSERPGQINQPQHF
TRBJ2-5 | TRBD2 | TRBV27 | 14 | . | TGTGCCAGCAGTCGAGCGGGATACCAAGAGACCCAGTACTTC | CASSRAGYQETQYF
TRBJ1-5 | . | TRBV10-3 | 13 | . | TGTGCCACCAGCGGAGACAGTTATCAGCCCCAGCATTTT | CATSGDSYQPQHF
TRBJ1-4 | TRBD1 | TRBV2 | 14 | . | TGTGCCAGCAGCCGGGACAGGGGAAATGAAAAACTGTTTTTT | CASSRDRGNEKLFF
TRBJ2-7 | TRBD2 | TRBV18 | 17 | . | TGTGCCAGCTCACCCCCAATCGGGAGCGGGAGGATTTACGAGCAGTACTTC | CASSPPIGSGRIYEQYF
TRBJ1-1 | . | TRBV18 | 11 | once | TGTGCCAGCTCGCGAGACACTGAAGCTTTCTTT | CASSRDTEAFF
TRBJ2-7 | TRBD2 | TRBV28 | 14 | . | TGTGCCAGCAGTGCTAGCGGGGGGTCCTACGAGCAGTACTTC | CASSASGGSYEQYF
TRBJ2-7 | . | TRBV5-1 | 13 | . | TGCGCCAGCAGCACCCCGGCCCTCAGCGAGCAGTACTTC | CASSTPALSEQYF
TRBJ2-1 | . | TRBV7-2 | 14 | . | TGTGCCAGCAGCTTAGTCGAGGGCTACAATGAGCAGTTCTTC | CASSLVEGYNEQFF
TRBJ2-7 | . | TRBV9 | 16 | . | TGTGCCAGCAGCCCAGGGGGGCGGGAGGCCTCTTACGAGCAGTACTTC | CASSPGGREASYEQYF
TRBJ2-5 | . | TRBV7-3 | 15 | . | TGTGCCAGCAGCTTAACGCCAGGGACCCAAGAGACCCAGTACTTC | CASSLTPGTQETQYF